This T cell receptor (beta chain) was documented in a study of cytomegalovirus exposure and HLA in healthy donors. Sequencing was performed with immunoSEQ multiplex PCR; in TCRdb, only in-frame clones are kept and a portion is missing. The sample consists of over 65,000 clones, around 94% of them appearing once. The 120-subject validation cohort, separate from the approximately 670-subject first cohort, included the donors. The source of this sequence is a woman between 18 and 29 years old in good health and CMV-seropositive. Sequenced input: PBMCs.

The DNA of the CDR3 is TGTGCCAGCAGCTTGGGAGTCTTGGAAAAACTGTTTTTT. Translated: CASSLGVLEKLFF. This chain joins TRBV7-2 and TRBJ1-4; D unresolved. V shed 3 bases and J shed 8 bases, with 10 bases lying between them. The CDR3 has 13 amino acids. Looked up from germline, CDR1 is SGHTA and CDR2 is FQGNSA.